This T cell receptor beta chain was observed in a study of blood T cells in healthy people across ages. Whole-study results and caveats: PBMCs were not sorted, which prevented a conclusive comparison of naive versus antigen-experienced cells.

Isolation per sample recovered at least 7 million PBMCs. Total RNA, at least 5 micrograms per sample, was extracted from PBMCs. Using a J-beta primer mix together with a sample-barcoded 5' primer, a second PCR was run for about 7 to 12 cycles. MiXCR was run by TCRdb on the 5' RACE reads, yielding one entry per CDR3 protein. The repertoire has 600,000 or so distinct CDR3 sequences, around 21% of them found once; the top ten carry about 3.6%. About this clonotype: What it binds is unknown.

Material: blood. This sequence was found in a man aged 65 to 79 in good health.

CDR3 nucleotides: TGTGCCAGCAGCCGCAACCAGGGGGCCATGAACACTGAAGCTTTCTTT. Amino acids: CASSRNQGAMNTEAFF. The genes are TRBV4-2 and TRBJ1-1; TRBD1 aligns across 8 bases. V shed 4 bases, J shed 0 bases, and the junction held 7 bases outside the gene matches. In germline, CDR1 is LGHNA, CDR2 YNFKEQ. The CDR3 has 16 residues.